A selection of T cell receptor beta chains follows, all from one sample in a study of T cell responses to AZD1222 COVID-19 vaccine. Only in-frame clones appear in the TCRdb table, and some are missing; sequencing was by immunoSEQ multiplex PCR. The table shows under 150,000 clones, with 70% to 90% occurring only once. The starting material was peripheral blood, obtained on day 0 of AZD1222 vaccination. The source of these receptors is an adult in good health. The CDR3 runs from the conserved cysteine through the conserved F or W. A D gene is named only where the DNA matches it firmly. Rows give clone size only sometimes, using once, few, many, or a class for an expanded clone.

>TRBD2|TRBJ2-1|-|TRBV5-1
TGCGCCAGCAGACACAGCGGGGGCCCTTCCTACAATGAGCAGTTCTTC
CASRHSGGPSYNEQFF
>-|TRBJ1-5|-|TRBV24-1
TGTGCCACCAGTGATCCGGGGAGGGGGCAGCCCCAGCATTTT
CATSDPGRGQPQHF
>-|TRBJ1-6|-|TRBV4-1
TGCGCCAGCAGCCGAGATTCCAGGGTAATGATAGGTTCACCCCTCCACTTT
CASSRDSRVMIGSPLHF
>TRBD2|TRBJ2-3|-|TRBV4-1
TGCGCCAGCAGCCAGGAACTAGCGTTGAGGGCAGATACGCAGTATTTT
CASSQELALRADTQYF
>TRBD1|TRBJ2-2|-|TRBV24-1
TGTGCCACAAATGGAGGACAGGGTGGGAACACCGGGGAGCTGTTTTTT
CATNGGQGGNTGELFF
>TRBD1|TRBJ1-5|few|TRBV6-1
TGTGCCAGCAGTGATGGCCAGGGGGGGAATCAGCCCCAGCATTTT
CASSDGQGGNQPQHF
>TRBD1|TRBJ2-5|once|TRBV2
TGTGCCAGCACCCGGGACAGGTGGGAGACCCAGTACTTC
CASTRDRWETQYF
>TRBD1|TRBJ1-1|once|TRBV7-9
TGTGCCAGCAGCTCCCAGGGGGCTTGGACTGAAGCTTTCTTT
CASSSQGAWTEAFF
>TRBD2|TRBJ2-7|few|TRBV19
TGTGCCAGTAGCAGACTAGCGGGAGAGGTCGAGCAGTACTTC
CASSRLAGEVEQYF
>-|TRBJ1-5|-|TRBV18
TGTGCCAGCTCCCAAGGACAGAATAGCAATCAGCCCCAGCATTTT
CASSQGQNSNQPQHF
>-|TRBJ2-2|-|TRBV7-3
TGTGCCAGCAGCCCAGTCGTACAAAACACCGGGGAGCTGTTTTTT
CASSPVVQNTGELFF
>-|TRBJ2-7|-|TRBV11-3
TGTGCCAGCAGTCGTCCCGTCAGGGCGGGGGCCGAGCAGTACTTC
CASSRPVRAGAEQYF
>TRBD1|TRBJ1-1|-|TRBV18
TGTGCCAGCTCCCCCGGGACAGGGGCTGAAGCTTTCTTT
CASSPGTGAEAFF
>-|TRBJ2-3|-|TRBV9
TGTGCCAGCAGCTCACCGGGGAGCGGTTCTAGCACAGATACGCAGTATTTT
CASSSPGSGSSTDTQYF
>TRBD1|TRBJ1-2|-|TRBV18
TGTGCCAGCTCACCTGGTGGACAGGGTTTCGGCTACACCTTC
CASSPGGQGFGYTF
>-|TRBJ2-2|once|TRBV29-1
TGCAGCGGCCAATTTGGCGGGGTCGGCACCGGGGAGCTGTTTTTT
CSGQFGGVGTGELFF